Listed here are 9 T cell receptor beta chains from one sample, sequenced in a study of T cells in pancreatic ductal adenocarcinoma (dated by TCRdb to about 2017). Selected pancreatic ductal adenocarcinoma patients had undergone surgery without neoadjuvant therapy. Libraries were prepared through the immunoSEQ multiplex PCR assay. Sourced from immuneACCESS, this table was stored by TCRdb with only in-frame sequences that have V and J called. A share of the clones is absent; for the studies checked, an unresolved V gene accounts for under half, and the remainder has no known explanation. The sample table shows roughly 100,000 clones, and 90% to 95% are seen once. The ten largest clones add up to roughly 3.1% of the sample. Sequences were obtained from PBMCs. Receptors originate from a human donor with pancreatic ductal adenocarcinoma.

This clone has more than one count but fewer than ten. The V gene is TRBV18, the J gene TRBJ1-1; D ambiguous. Germline-derived CDR1 and CDR2 are KGHSH and LQKENI. Trimming removed 2 bases at V and 5 bases at J, with 12 bases between. CDR3 length: 14 amino acids. In DNA form, the CDR3 reads TGTGCCAGCTCACCAACGGAGGCGACGACTGAAGCTTTCTTT. Encoded protein: CASSPTEATTEAFF.

The genes are TRBV28 and TRBJ2-7; D gene unclear. Between the trimmed V and J ends, which lost 3 bases and 6 bases, there was a span of 15 bases. The CDR3 length is 14 residues. Germline assignment: CDR1 MDHEN and CDR2 SYDVKM. CDR3 sequence reads: CASSFGTRKSEQYF. In DNA form, the CDR3 reads TGTGCCAGCAGTTTCGGAACGAGGAAGAGCGAGCAGTACTTC.

Notes on this clone: The sample carries other DNA sequences with the same CDR3. The CDR3 DNA is TGTGCCAGCAGTTTAGCGGGTAGTGCCTACGAGCAGTACTTC. This gives the protein CASSLAGSAYEQYF. J is TRBJ2-7 and V is TRBV27; D might be TRBD2 (5 bases). CDR3 length: 14 residues. Germline lookup yields CDR1 MNHEY and CDR2 SMNVEV (reference sequence). V shed 2 bases and J shed 2 bases, with 10 bases lying between them.

The V gene is TRBV6-1, the J gene TRBJ1-4; D gene uncertain. In germline, CDR1 is MNHNS, CDR2 SASEGT. The CDR3 is 12 residues long. V shed 10 bases and J shed 8 bases, with 14 bases lying between them. CDR3 in amino acids: CATGLQWEKLFF. The CDR3 DNA follows: TGTGCCACCGGGTTACAATGGGAAAAACTGTTTTTT.

The chain carries TRBV29-1 and TRBJ2-2, with D possibly TRBD2 on 6 matching bases. Germline V CDR1 and CDR2: SQVTM, ANQGSEA. Deletions cut 1 base from V and 7 bases from J, with 10 bases between. The CDR3 is 13 residues long. The DNA for the CDR3 is TGCAGCGTTGAAGTTGTCGGGGGCGGGGAGCTGTTTTTT. Its translation is CSVEVVGGGELFF.

The rearrangement uses TRBV28 and TRBJ1-2, with 7 bases aligning to TRBD1. V lost 2 bases, J lost 7 bases, and 13 bases stayed unmatched. CDR3 length: 16 amino acids. Per the germline V gene, CDR1 is MDHEN and CDR2 is SYDVKM. The CDR3 is CASSLEGAAKAGGYTF. In DNA form, the CDR3 reads TGTGCCAGCAGTTTAGAGGGGGCAGCCAAAGCGGGTGGCTACACCTTC.

The chain recombines TRBV5-1 with TRBJ2-2; the D is unclear. Germline CDR1 SGHRS, CDR2 YFSETQ. The V end was cut by 4 bases, the J end by 2 bases, with 12 bases between. There are 15 residues in the CDR3. CDR3 DNA: TGCGCCAGCAGCCCCTCGGCGGTAAACACCGGGGAGCTGTTTTTT. Its protein product is CASSPSAVNTGELFF.

This rearrangement joins TRBV4-1 to TRBJ1-2, with 8 positions matching TRBD1. Germline V gives CDR1 MGHRA, CDR2 YSYEKL. There are 16 residues in the CDR3. V dropped 2 bases and J dropped 8; count of bases not matched to a gene: 13. As DNA, the CDR3 is TGCGCCAGCAGCCAACCCTACCTGACAGGGGCAGGAGGCTACACCTTC. The encoded protein is CASSQPYLTGAGGYTF.

The chain uses TRBV9 and TRBJ2-7; weak D call: TRBD1 (7 bases). Trimming took off 0 bases at V and 7 bases at J, with 14 bases between the two ends. The CDR3 is made up of 14 amino acids. Germline CDR1 is SGDLS and CDR2 is YYNGEE. The CDR3 bases are TGTGCCAGCAGCGTAGGGGGTCAGGGGGGAGAGCAGTACTTC. Protein product: CASSVGGQGGEQYF.